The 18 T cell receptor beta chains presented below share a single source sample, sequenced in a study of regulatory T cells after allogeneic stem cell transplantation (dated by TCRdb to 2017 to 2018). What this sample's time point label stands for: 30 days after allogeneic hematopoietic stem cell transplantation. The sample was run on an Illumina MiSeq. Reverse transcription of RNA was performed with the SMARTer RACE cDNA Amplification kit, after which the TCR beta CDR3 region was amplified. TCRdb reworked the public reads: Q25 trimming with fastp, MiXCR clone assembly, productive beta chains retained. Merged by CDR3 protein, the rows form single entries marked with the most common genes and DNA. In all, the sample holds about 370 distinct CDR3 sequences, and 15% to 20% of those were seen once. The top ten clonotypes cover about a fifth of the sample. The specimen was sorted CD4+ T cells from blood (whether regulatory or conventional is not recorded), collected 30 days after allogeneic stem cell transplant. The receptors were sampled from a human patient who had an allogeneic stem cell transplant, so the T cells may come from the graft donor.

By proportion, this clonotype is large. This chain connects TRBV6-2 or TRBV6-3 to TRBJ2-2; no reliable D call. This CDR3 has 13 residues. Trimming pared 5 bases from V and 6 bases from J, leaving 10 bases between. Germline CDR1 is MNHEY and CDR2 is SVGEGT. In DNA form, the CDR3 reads TGTGCCAGCAGTAGTCCGGGCCCCGGGGAGCTGTTTTTT. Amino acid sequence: CASSSPGPGELFF.

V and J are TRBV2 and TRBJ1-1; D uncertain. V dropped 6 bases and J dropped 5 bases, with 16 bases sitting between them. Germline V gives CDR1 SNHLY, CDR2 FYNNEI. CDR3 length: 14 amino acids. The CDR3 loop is CASSPLGRRTEAFF. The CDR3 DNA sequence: TGTGCCAGCAGCCCCCTGGGGAGAAGGACTGAAGCTTTCTTT.

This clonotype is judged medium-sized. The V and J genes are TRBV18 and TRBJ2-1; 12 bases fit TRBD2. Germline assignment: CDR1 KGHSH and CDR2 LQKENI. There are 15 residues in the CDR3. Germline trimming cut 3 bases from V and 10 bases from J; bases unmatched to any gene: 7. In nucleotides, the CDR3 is TGTGCCAGCTCACCCAGACTAGCGGGAGTGGGGGAGCAGTTCTTC. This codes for CASSPRLAGVGEQFF.

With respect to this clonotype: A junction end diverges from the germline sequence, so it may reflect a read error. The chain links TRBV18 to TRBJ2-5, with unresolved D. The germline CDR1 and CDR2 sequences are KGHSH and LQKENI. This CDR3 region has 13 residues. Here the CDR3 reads CAGSLEPQETQYF. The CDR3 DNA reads TGTGCCGGCTCACTCGAGCCCCAAGAGACCCAGTACTTC.

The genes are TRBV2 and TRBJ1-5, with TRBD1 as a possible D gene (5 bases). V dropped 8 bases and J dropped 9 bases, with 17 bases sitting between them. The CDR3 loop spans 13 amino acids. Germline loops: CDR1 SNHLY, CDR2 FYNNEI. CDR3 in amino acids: CASLGQVLGPQHF. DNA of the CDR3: TGTGCCAGCCTGGGGCAGGTCCTAGGGCCCCAGCATTTT.

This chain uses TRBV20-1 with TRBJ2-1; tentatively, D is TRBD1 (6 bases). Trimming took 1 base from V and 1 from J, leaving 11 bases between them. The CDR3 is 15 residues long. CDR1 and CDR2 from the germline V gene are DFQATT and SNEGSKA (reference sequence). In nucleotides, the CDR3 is TGCAGTGCTAGAGTACAGGGATATTCCTACAATGAGCAGTTCTTC. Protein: CSARVQGYSYNEQFF.

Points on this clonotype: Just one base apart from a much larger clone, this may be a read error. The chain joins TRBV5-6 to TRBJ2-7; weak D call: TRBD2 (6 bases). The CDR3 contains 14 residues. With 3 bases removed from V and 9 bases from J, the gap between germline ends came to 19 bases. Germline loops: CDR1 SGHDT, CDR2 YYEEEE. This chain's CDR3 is CASSSSGGARGQYF. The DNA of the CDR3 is TGTGCCAGCAGCTCGTCCGGGGGAGCGCGCGGGCAGTACTTC. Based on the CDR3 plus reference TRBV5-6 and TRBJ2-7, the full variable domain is DAGVTQSPTHLIKTRGQQVTLRCSPKSGHDTVSWYQQALGQGPQFIFQYYEEEERQRGNFPDRFSGHQFPNYSSELNVNALLLGDSALYLCASSSSGGARGQYFGPGTRLTVT.

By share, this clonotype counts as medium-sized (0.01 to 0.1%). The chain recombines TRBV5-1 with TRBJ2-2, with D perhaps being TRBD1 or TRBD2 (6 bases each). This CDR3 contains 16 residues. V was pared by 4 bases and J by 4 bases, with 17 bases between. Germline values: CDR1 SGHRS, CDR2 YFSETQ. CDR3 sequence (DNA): TGCGCCAGCAGCGCGGTTGGCGGGACACGCACCGGGGAGCTGTTTTTT. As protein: CASSAVGGTRTGELFF. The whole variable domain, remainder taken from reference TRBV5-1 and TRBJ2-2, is KAGVTQTPRYLIKTRGQQVTLSCSPISGHRSVSWYQQTPGQGLQFLFEYFSETQRNKGNFPGRFSGRQFSNSRSEMNVSTLELGDSALYLCASSAVGGTRTGELFFGEGSRLTVL.

The CDR3 is CAIAATTAGRAEAFF. CDR3 DNA sequence: TGTGCCATCGCAGCTACCACGGCAGGGAGAGCTGAAGCTTTCTTT. The chain has TRBV10-3 and TRBJ1-1, with a possible D match to TRBD1 (5 bases). This CDR3 is 15 amino acids long. The V gene's germline CDR1 is ENHRY and CDR2 SYGVKD. The V end lost 8 bases, the J end lost 6 bases, and 22 bases lay between the germline ends.

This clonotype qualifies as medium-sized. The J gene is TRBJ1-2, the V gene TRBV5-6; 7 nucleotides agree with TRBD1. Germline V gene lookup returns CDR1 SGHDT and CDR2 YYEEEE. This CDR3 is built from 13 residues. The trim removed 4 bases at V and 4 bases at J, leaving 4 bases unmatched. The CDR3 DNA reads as TGTGCCAGCAGCCCCGGACAGGCCTATGGCTACACCTTC. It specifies CASSPGQAYGYTF.

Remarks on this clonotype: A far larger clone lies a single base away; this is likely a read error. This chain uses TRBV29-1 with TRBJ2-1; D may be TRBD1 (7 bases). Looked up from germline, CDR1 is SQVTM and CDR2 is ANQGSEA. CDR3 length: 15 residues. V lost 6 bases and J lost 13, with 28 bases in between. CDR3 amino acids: CSVQGGRNNQETQFF. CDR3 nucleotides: TGCAGCGTGCAGGGGGGTCGAAACAACCAAGAGACCCAGTTCTTC.

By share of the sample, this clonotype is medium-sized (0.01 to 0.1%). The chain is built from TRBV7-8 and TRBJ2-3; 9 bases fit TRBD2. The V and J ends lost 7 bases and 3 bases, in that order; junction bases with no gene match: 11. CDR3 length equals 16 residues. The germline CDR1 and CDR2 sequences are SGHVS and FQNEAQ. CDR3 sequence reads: CASTIAGGRLTDTQYF. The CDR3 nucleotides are TGTGCCAGCACCATCGCGGGGGGGAGATTAACAGATACGCAGTATTTT.

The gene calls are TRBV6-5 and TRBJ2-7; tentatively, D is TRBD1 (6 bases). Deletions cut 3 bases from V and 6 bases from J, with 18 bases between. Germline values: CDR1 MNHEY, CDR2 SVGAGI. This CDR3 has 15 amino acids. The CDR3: CASSYSYQGSGEQYF. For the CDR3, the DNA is TGTGCCAGCAGTTATTCCTATCAGGGGTCGGGCGAGCAGTACTTC.

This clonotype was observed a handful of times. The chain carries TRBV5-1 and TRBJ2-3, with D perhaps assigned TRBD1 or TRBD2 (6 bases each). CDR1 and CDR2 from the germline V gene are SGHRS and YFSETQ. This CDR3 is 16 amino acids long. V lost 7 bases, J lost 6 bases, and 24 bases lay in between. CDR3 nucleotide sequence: TGCGCCAGCCACCCGGATGGGGGGCCCCCGGGCGATACGCAGTATTTT. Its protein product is CASHPDGGPPGDTQYF.

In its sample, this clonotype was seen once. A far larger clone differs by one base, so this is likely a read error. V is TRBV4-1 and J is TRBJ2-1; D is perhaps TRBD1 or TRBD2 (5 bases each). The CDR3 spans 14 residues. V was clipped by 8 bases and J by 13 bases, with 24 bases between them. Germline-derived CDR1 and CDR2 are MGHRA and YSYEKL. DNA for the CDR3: TGCGCCAGCGGAAAGCATAGAGGGGAAGAGACCCAGTTCTTC. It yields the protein CASGKHRGEETQFF.

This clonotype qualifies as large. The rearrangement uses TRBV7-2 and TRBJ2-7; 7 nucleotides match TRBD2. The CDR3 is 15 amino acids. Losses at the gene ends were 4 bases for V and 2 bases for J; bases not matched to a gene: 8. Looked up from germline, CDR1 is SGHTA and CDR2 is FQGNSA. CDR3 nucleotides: TGTGCCAGCAGCTCCCCGGGAGGCGTAGCCTACGAGCAGTACTTC. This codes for CASSSPGGVAYEQYF.

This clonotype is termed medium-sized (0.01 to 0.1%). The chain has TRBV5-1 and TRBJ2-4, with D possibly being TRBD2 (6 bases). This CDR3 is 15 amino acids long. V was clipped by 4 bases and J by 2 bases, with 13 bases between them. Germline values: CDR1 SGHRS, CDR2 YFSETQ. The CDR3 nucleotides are TGCGCCAGCAGCCGCTCAACTAGCACCAAAAACATTCAGTACTTC. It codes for CASSRSTSTKNIQYF.

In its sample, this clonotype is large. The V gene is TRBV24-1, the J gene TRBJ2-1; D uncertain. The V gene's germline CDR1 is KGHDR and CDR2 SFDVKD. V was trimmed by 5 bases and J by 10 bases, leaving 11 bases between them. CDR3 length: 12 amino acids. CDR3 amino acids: CATSVTLREQFF. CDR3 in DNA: TGTGCCACCAGTGTAACCCTAAGAGAGCAGTTCTTC.